The clone carrying this T cell receptor (beta chain) was seen just once. These data are taken from a study of T cell clones after liver transplantation. Sorting of unstimulated PBMCs yielded separate CD3+CD4+ and CD3+CD8+ fractions. Germline CDR1 SGHNT, CDR2 YYREEE (reference sequence). V shed 0 bases and J 5 bases; nucleotides not matched to a gene: 5. This CDR3 has 15 amino acids. Only in-frame clones appear in the TCRdb table, and some are missing; sequencing was by immunoSEQ multiplex PCR. The repertoire includes about 24,000 clones, around 63% of them detected once, and 2.5% to 3% sits in the top ten.

This chain joins TRBV5-4 and TRBJ2-5; 9 bases are shared with TRBD2. Specimen: CD4+ T cells from blood, collected before liver transplant. This sequence was found in a human donor who received a liver transplant. CDR3 in DNA: TGTGCCAGCAGCTTGGGAACTAGCGGGCCCGAGACCCAGTACTTC. Translating gives CASSLGTSGPETQYF.